This TCR beta chain was sequenced during a study of blood T cell repertoires in COVID-19 (TCRdb year 2020). Some background on the complete study: The collaborator samples originated in the United States, Italy and Spain and spanned the acute and convalescent phases of COVID-19. The prospective study material was composed of cDNA or gDNA derived from T cells, B-cell-depleted T cells, or PBMCs. The dataset comprised deeply sampled blood TCRbeta repertoires from subjects exposed to, actively infected with, or recovered from COVID-19. The repertoires were released in a freely available public database intended as a resource for research on the immune response to SARS-CoV-2. The samples were drawn from two sources: the first 160 participants of the ongoing ImmuneRACE study, and approximately 1,300 subjects contributed by 6 global collaborators. Sample metadata almost always included a de-identified subject ID, COVID-19 status, age in years and sex. Where available, HLA class I and class II types were obtained from metadata supplied by the sample provider rather than from assay-based typing. What the study reported, not specific to this receptor: The quantity of clinical and demographic metadata differed by source and by participant and was supplied without curation.

TCRbeta CDR3 regions were amplified from genomic DNA using the immunoSEQ Assay, a bias-controlled multiplex PCR. The paper's processing steps were these. The number of nucleated cells in each sample was estimated from the amplification of reference gene primers within the assay. To quantify the absolute abundance of each unique TCRbeta CDR3 rearrangement, sequence reads were collapsed and filtered. Productive Simpson clonality was computed per sample as the square root of Simpson's diversity index over productive rearrangements. What TCRdb holds here is the immuneACCESS table cut down to in-frame rearrangements. Part of the clones is not present; checked against another copy, under half of the missing clones reflect an unresolved V gene, and the others are unexplained. D and trimming come from the DNA, and the V and J calls and clone size come from that table. The sample table lists about 73,000 clones, around 77% of them with a count of one. The ten most abundant clones make up approximately 2.1% of the sample.

This clone was detected only a few times. Its binding antigen is unknown. The sample holds no much larger clone one base away, and base qualities are not on file. One collaborating source in Seattle enrolled patients while the patients were actively infected and followed the patients over time throughout the course of disease. The collaborating institutions used their own protocols to collect whole blood in K2EDTA tubes. For TCRbeta analysis, collaborators shipped samples as frozen whole blood, isolated PBMCs, or DNA extracted from either of those sample types. CDR1 MNHEY and CDR2 SVGEGT were looked up in the germline V gene. From the cysteine up to the phenylalanine, the CDR3 has a length of 16 residues. Only the CDR3 portion is preserved as DNA: 48 bases, with reading frame beginning at the first base. Relative to germline, V is 6 bases shorter and J is 1 base shorter, with 19 bases between their ends.

The chain is encoded by TRBV6-2 or TRBV6-3 joined to TRBJ2-7; TRBD2 could be the D gene, as 6 bases match. The receptor's source is a man in his 70s with COVID-19, enrolled during active disease. Sequenced input: peripheral blood. The bases are TGTGCCAGCAGCGAAACCGGGGGTTCCGGGTCCTACGAGCAGTACTTC. This encodes CASSETGGSGSYEQYF.